The 16 T cell receptor beta chains listed next were all sequenced from one sample in a study of blood T cell repertoires in COVID-19. The table came from immunoSEQ multiplex PCR; TCRdb's copy has only in-frame clones and leaves some out. The repertoire holds 110,000 to 150,000 clones, with about 88% as singletons. Sequenced input: peripheral blood. Receptors originate from a man in his fifties or sixties with active or convalescent COVID-19.

V and J are TRBV27 and TRBJ1-5; TRBD1 aligns across 8 bases. CDR3 size: 15 residues. V was pared by 5 bases and J by 1 base, with 4 bases of the junction left unmatched. Germline CDR1 MNHEY, CDR2 SMNVEV (reference sequence). The CDR3 is CASSAGGRSNQPQHF. The CDR3 bases are TGTGCCAGCAGTGCAGGGGGCAGGAGCAATCAGCCCCAGCATTTT.

The CDR3 sequence: CASSTTRGIRTTHEKLFF. The CDR3 DNA follows: TGTGCCAGCAGTACGACCCGGGGTATCCGGACTACTCATGAAAAACTGTTTTTT. This chain connects TRBV28 to TRBJ1-4, with D uncertain. CDR1 and CDR2 (germline): MDHEN, SYDVKM. The CDR3 is 18 residues long. The V and J ends lost 5 bases and 6 bases respectively, with 25 bases between them. Full variable domain (remainder filled in from reference TRBV28 and TRBJ1-4): DVKVTQSSRYLVKRTGEKVFLECVQDMDHENMFWYRQDPGLGLRLIYFSYDVKMKEKGDIPEGYSVSREKKERFSLILESASTNQTSMYLCASSTTRGIRTTHEKLFFGSGTQLSVL.

There are a few counts of this clone. The gene calls are TRBV19 and TRBJ1-2, with D possibly being TRBD1 (6 bases). CDR1 and CDR2 (germline): LNHDA, SQIVND (reference sequence). This CDR3 region has 14 residues. Trimming stripped 0 bases from V and 7 bases from J, with 12 bases between. DNA of the CDR3: TGTGCCAGTAGTATAGATGACAGGCCTGGTGGCTACACCTTC. Protein product: CASSIDDRPGGYTF.

The chain uses TRBV4-2 and TRBJ1-4; the D gene is possibly TRBD1 (5 bases). The germline gives CDR1 LGHNA, CDR2 YNFKEQ. This CDR3 contains 16 residues. V lost 1 base, J lost 10 bases, and 19 bases lay in between. The CDR3 region has the DNA TGTGCCAGCAGCCAAGTAGGGGCTGAAGACTTTGGAAAACTGTTTTTT. Translation gives CASSQVGAEDFGKLFF.

The J gene is TRBJ1-4, the V gene TRBV27; the D gene is possibly TRBD1 (5 bases). Trimming cost V 0 bases and J 1 base, with 12 bases left between them. Germline lookup yields CDR1 MNHEY and CDR2 SMNVEV (reference sequence). The CDR3 runs 17 residues. The CDR3 reads CASSLSFRQQTNEKLFF. The CDR3 DNA follows: TGTGCCAGCAGTTTATCGTTCCGACAGCAAACTAATGAAAAACTGTTTTTT.

J is TRBJ2-1 and V is TRBV24-1, with TRBD2 matching over 7 bases. The CDR3 sequence is 16 residues long. Germline V gene sequence: CDR1 KGHDR, CDR2 SFDVKD. V lost 3 bases and J lost 2; bases outside the gene matches: 6. The DNA of the CDR3 is TGTGCCACCAGTGATAGCCTAGCGGAAACCTACAATGAGCAGTTCTTC. Translation: CATSDSLAETYNEQFF.

In its sample, this clone was seen a few times. The CDR3 is CASSGHAMNTEAFF. For the CDR3, the DNA is TGTGCCAGCAGTGGACACGCGATGAACACTGAAGCTTTCTTT. This chain joins TRBV28 and TRBJ1-1; possible D gene TRBD1, 5 bases. The germline V gene encodes CDR1 MDHEN and CDR2 SYDVKM. The length of the CDR3 is 14 residues. V lost 5 bases and J lost 0, with 10 bases in between.

J is TRBJ2-3 and V is TRBV28; D is ambiguous. The CDR3 is made up of 13 amino acids. Trimming took 4 bases from V and 4 from J, leaving 9 bases between them. CDR1 is MDHEN, CDR2 SYDVKM, per germline. The CDR3 reads CASSSGYADTQYF. The CDR3, as DNA: TGTGCCAGCAGTTCCGGGTATGCAGATACGCAGTATTTT.

The genes are TRBV10-3 and TRBJ2-7, with D maybe TRBD2 (6 bases). Germline-derived CDR1 and CDR2 are ENHRY and SYGVKD. This CDR3 spans 13 amino acids. The V end was cut by 11 bases, the J end by 1 base, with 15 bases between. In DNA, the CDR3 is TGTGCCGACACAGGCGGGAAATCCTACGAGCAGTACTTC. Its translation is CADTGGKSYEQYF.

The chain recombines TRBV6-6 with TRBJ2-1; possibly TRBD1 for D (6 bases). Germline loops: CDR1 MNHNY, CDR2 SVGAGI (reference sequence). V was cut by 0 bases and J by 2 bases, with 8 bases left in between. This CDR3 has 15 amino acids. The CDR3 region has the DNA TGTGCCAGCAGTTACTCCTCAGGGGCCTACAATGAGCAGTTCTTC. Its protein product is CASSYSSGAYNEQFF.

CDR3 loop: CASSLDRHGETQYF. The CDR3, as DNA: TGCGCCAGCAGCTTGGACAGACATGGGGAGACCCAGTACTTC. This chain uses TRBV5-1 with TRBJ2-5; D is uncertain. The V end lost 0 bases, the J end lost 5 bases, and 11 bases lay between the germline ends. The germline CDR1 and CDR2 sequences are SGHRS and YFSETQ. The CDR3 spans 14 residues.

V gene TRBV28 combines with J gene TRBJ1-2; a weak D match, TRBD1 (5 bases). V lost 10 bases, J lost 0 bases, and 21 bases lay in between. The germline gives CDR1 MDHEN, CDR2 SYDVKM. The CDR3 has 16 residues. The CDR3 bases are TGTGCCACCACCGGGGGGGGAGTGTTCTCTAACTATGGCTACACCTTC. Amino acids: CATTGGGVFSNYGYTF.

V gene TRBV6-2 or TRBV6-3 combines with J gene TRBJ1-2; D call uncertain. Germline CDR1 and CDR2: MNHEY and SVGEGT. The CDR3 sequence is 14 residues long. V was trimmed by 6 bases and J by 4 bases, leaving 15 bases between them. CDR3 sequence reads: CASSRPAEAYGYTF. In DNA, the CDR3 is TGTGCCAGCAGCCGCCCCGCAGAGGCCTATGGCTACACCTTC.

The V and J genes are TRBV7-9 and TRBJ2-7; 9 bases match TRBD1. Germline V gives CDR1 SEHNR, CDR2 FQNEAQ (reference sequence). V lost 5 bases, J lost 6 bases, and 14 bases stayed unmatched. There are 16 residues in the CDR3. The CDR3 protein is CASSATKAGTGTEQYF. The CDR3 region has the DNA TGTGCCAGCAGCGCCACAAAAGCCGGGACAGGGACCGAGCAGTACTTC.

This chain's CDR3 is CASSLGGSDYGYTF. The CDR3 DNA follows: TGTGCCAGCAGCTTAGGAGGAAGCGACTATGGCTACACCTTC. V is TRBV7-2 and J is TRBJ1-2; D gene unclear. Germline V lookup: CDR1 SGHTA, CDR2 FQGNSA. Trimming cost V 1 base and J 3 bases, with 9 bases left between them. The CDR3 consists of 14 residues.

V gene TRBV2 combines with J gene TRBJ2-7; unclear D gene. Deletions cut 0 bases from V and 2 bases from J, with 11 bases between. Per the germline V gene, CDR1 is SNHLY and CDR2 is FYNNEI. The CDR3 length is 15 residues. CDR3 loop: CASSEARLPTYEQYF. The CDR3 DNA reads TGTGCCAGCAGTGAAGCGCGTTTACCTACCTACGAGCAGTACTTC. The complete variable domain, with remaining parts taken from reference TRBV2 and TRBJ2-7, reads EPEVTQTPSHQVTQMGQEVILRCVPISNHLYFYWYRQILGQKVEFLVSFYNNEISEKSEIFDDQFSVERPDGSNFTLKIRSTKLEDSAMYFCASSEARLPTYEQYFGPGTRLTVT.